This T cell receptor beta chain was recovered during a study of T-cell memory formation after mild COVID-19. General study results and limits: Confirmation was lacking for SARS-CoV-2 specificity of second-wave clones that peaked on day 37. Researchers found some responding clones in pre-infection memory, a sign that cross-reactive memory joined. Clones that contracted clustered mainly in CM and EM if CD4+ and in EMRA if CD8+.

This clonotype has more than one count but fewer than ten. The antigen is not known. One entry per CDR3 protein, called by TCRdb with MiXCR from the 5' RACE reads. The sample holds 250,000 to 350,000 distinct CDR3 sequences; roughly an eighth are singletons and the top ten take over 20%. The V end lost 8 bases, the J end lost 4 bases, and 18 bases lay between the germline ends. The CDR3 totals 15 residues. In germline, CDR1 is MDHEN, CDR2 SYDVKM. The chain recombines TRBV28 with TRBJ2-1; D possibly matches TRBD1 or TRBD2 (6 bases each). Sequencing was performed on PBMCs or a T cell subset sorted from them (not recorded which). The sequence was obtained from a man between 18 and 35 years old who had mild COVID-19 (a few samples of this study predate the infection). Cell type and time point are not known. CDR3 in amino acids: CASLPGGGIYNEQFF. CDR3 DNA sequence: TGTGCCAGCCTCCCCGGGGGCGGAATATACAATGAGCAGTTCTTC.